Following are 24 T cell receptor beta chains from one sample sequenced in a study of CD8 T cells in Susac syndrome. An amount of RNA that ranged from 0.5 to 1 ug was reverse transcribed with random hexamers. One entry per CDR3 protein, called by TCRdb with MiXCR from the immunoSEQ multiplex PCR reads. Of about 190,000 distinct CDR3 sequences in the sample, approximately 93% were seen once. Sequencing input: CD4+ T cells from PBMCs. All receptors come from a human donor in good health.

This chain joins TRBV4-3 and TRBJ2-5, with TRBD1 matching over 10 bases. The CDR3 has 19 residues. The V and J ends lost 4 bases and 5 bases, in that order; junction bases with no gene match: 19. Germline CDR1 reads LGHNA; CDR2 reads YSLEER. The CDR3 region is CASSLLYGTGASKGETQYF. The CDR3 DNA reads TGCGCCAGCAGCCTTTTATACGGGACAGGGGCGAGTAAGGGCGAGACCCAGTACTTC.

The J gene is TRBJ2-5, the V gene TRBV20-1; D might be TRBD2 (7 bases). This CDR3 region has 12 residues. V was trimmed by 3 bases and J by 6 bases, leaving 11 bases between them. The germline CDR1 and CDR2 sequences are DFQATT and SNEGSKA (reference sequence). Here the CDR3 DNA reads TGCAGTGCTAGGGGGGGGCTGAAGACCCAGTACTTC. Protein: CSARGGLKTQYF.

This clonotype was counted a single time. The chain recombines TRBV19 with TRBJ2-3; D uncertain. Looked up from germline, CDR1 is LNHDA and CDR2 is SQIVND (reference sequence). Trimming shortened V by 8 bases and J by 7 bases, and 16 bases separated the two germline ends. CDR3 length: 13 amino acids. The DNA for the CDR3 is TGTGCCAGTTCCCCCGCGTGGAGTAATACGCAGTATTTT. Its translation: CASSPAWSNTQYF.

CDR3 residues: CASSIGGGRDTQYF. As DNA, the CDR3 is TGTGCCAGCAGCATAGGGGGGGGGAGGGATACGCAGTATTTT. The rearrangement links TRBV6-6 to TRBJ2-3; maybe TRBD2 (7 bases). CDR3 length equals 14 residues. From germline, CDR1 is MNHNY and CDR2 SVGAGI (reference sequence). With 6 bases removed from V and 6 bases from J, the gap between germline ends came to 16 bases.

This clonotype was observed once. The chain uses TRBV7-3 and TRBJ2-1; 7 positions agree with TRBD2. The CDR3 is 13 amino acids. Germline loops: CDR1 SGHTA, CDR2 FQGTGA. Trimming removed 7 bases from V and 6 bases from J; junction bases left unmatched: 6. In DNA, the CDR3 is TGTGCCAGCAACCTAGCGGCAGGCAATGAGCAGTTCTTC. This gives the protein CASNLAAGNEQFF.

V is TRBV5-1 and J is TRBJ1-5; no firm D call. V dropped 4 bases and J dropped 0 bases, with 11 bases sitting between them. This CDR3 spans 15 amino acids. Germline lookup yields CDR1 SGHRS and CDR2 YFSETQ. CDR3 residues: CASSSGGNSNQPQHF. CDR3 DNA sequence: TGCGCCAGCAGCAGTGGAGGGAATAGCAATCAGCCCCAGCATTTT.

The DNA for the CDR3 is TGTGCCACCAGCAGGGGCAGGGGTCCAGATACGCAGTATTTT. Its translation is CATSRGRGPDTQYF. The chain carries TRBV15 and TRBJ2-3, with a weak D call TRBD1 (6 bases). The CDR3 length is 14 residues. V was pared by 3 bases and J by 4 bases, with 11 bases between. Germline V gives CDR1 LNHNV, CDR2 YYDKDF (reference sequence).

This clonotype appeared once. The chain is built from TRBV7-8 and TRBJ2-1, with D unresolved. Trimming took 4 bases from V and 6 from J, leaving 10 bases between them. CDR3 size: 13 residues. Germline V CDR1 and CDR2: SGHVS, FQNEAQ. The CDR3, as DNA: TGTGCCAGCAGCTCAGCGAGTAGCAATGAGCAGTTCTTC. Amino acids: CASSSASSNEQFF.

CDR3 nucleotide sequence: TGCGCCAGCAGCTTGGGGGGGCTCGGCACCGGGGAGCTGTTTTTT. This codes for CASSLGGLGTGELFF. The V and J genes are TRBV5-1 and TRBJ2-2, with D maybe TRBD1 (6 bases). The CDR3 contains 15 residues. Germline lookup yields CDR1 SGHRS and CDR2 YFSETQ. V dropped 0 bases and J dropped 4 bases, with 10 bases sitting between them.

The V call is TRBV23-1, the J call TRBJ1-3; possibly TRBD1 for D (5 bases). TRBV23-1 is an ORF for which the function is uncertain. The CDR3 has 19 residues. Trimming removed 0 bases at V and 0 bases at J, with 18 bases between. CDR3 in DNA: TGCGCCAGCAGTCAATCGAAGGGGACGGGACGGGTCTCTGGAAACACCATATATTTT. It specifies CASSQSKGTGRVSGNTIYF.

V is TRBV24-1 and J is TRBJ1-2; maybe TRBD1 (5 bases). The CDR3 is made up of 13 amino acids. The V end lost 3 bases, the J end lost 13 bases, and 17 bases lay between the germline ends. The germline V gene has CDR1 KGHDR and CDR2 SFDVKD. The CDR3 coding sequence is TGTGCCACCAGTGATCTCCAGGGTACCGGGGTCACCTTC. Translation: CATSDLQGTGVTF.

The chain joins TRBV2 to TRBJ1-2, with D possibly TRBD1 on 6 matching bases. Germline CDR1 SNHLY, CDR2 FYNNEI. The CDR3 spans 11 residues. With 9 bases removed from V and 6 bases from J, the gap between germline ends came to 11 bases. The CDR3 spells CARGGFDGYTF. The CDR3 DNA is TGTGCCAGAGGGGGTTTTGATGGCTACACCTTC.

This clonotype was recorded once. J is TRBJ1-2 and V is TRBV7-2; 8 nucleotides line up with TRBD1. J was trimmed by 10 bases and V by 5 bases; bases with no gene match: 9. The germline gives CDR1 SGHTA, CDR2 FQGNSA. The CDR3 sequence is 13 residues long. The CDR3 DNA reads TGTGCCAGCAGCCCGAGGACAGGGTTGGACTACACCTTC. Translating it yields CASSPRTGLDYTF. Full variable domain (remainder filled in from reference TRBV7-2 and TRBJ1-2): GAGVSQSPSNKVTEKGKDVELRCDPISGHTALYWYRQSLGQGLEFLIYFQGNSAPDKSGLPSDRFSAERTGGSVSTLTIQRTQQEDSAVYLCASSPRTGLDYTFGSGTRLTVV.

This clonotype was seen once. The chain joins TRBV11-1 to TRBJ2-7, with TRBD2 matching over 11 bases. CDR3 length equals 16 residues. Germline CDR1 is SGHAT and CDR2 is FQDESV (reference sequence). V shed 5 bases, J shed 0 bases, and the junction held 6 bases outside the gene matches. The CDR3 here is CASSPRGLAASYEQYF. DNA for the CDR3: TGTGCCAGCAGCCCAAGGGGACTAGCGGCCTCCTACGAGCAGTACTTC.

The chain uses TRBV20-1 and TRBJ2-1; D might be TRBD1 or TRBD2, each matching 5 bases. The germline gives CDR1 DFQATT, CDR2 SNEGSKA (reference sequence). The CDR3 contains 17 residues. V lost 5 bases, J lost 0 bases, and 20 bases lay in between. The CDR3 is CSAPGAFHESSYNEQFF. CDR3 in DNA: TGCAGTGCTCCCGGGGCATTCCACGAAAGCTCCTACAATGAGCAGTTCTTC.

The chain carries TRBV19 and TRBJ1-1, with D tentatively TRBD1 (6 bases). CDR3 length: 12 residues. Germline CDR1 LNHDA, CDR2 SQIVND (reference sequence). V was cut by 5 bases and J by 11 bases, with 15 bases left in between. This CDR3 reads CASSPRQVSAFF. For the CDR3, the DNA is TGTGCCAGTAGTCCCAGACAGGTATCGGCTTTCTTT.

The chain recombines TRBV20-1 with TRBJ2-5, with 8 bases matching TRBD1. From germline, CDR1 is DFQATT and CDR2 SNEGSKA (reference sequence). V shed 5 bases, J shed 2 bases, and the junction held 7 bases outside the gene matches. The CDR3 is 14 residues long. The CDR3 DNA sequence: TGCAGTGCTTTGGACAGGGTGGTTCAAGAGACCCAGTACTTC. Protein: CSALDRVVQETQYF.

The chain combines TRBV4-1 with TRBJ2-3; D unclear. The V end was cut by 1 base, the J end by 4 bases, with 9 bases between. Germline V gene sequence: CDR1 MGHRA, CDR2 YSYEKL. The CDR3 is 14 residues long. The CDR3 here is CASSQVSSADTQYF. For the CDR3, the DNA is TGCGCCAGCAGCCAAGTCTCCAGCGCAGATACGCAGTATTTT.

CDR3 in DNA: TGCGCCAGCAGCCAAGACAGGACTAGCGGGGGGGCGTATGAGCAGTTCTTC. Translated: CASSQDRTSGGAYEQFF. The chain is built from TRBV4-3 and TRBJ2-1; TRBD2 matches 15 bases. The CDR3 runs to 17 residues. CDR1 LGHNA and CDR2 YSLEER come from the germline V gene. J lost 8 bases, V lost 0 bases, and 5 bases had no gene match.

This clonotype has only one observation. CDR3 DNA sequence: TGCAGTGCTAGATCTGGACAGGGGGTTCAGCCCCAGCATTTT. This encodes CSARSGQGVQPQHF. This chain joins TRBV20-1 and TRBJ1-5; 10 nucleotides line up with TRBD1. With V trimmed by 2 bases and J by 6 bases, 4 bases remained unmatched. Germline lookup yields CDR1 DFQATT and CDR2 SNEGSKA (reference sequence). The CDR3 has 14 amino acids.

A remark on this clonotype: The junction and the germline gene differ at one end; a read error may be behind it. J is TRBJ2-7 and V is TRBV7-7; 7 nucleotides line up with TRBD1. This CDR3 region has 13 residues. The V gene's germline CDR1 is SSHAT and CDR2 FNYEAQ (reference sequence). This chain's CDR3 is CASSSSRDSEQYF. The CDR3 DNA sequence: TGTGCTAGCAGCTCCTCCCGGGACAGCGAGCAGTACTTC.

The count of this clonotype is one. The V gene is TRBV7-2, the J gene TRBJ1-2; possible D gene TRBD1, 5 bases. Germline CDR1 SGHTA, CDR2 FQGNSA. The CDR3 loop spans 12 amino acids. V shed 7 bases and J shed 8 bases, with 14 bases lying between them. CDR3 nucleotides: TGTGCCAGCACCTCCTGGGGGAACGGCTACACCTTC. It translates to CASTSWGNGYTF.

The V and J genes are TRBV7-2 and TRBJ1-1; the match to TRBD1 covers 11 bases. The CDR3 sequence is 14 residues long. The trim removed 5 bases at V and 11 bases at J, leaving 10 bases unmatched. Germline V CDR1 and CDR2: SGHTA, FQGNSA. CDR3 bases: TGTGCCAGCAGCACTCCTGGACAGGGGGCAATGGCTTTCTTT. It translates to CASSTPGQGAMAFF.

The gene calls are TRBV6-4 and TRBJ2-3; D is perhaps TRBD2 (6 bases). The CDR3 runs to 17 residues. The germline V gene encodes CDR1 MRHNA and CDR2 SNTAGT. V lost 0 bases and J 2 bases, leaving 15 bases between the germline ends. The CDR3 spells CASSDSVGGTLTDTQYF. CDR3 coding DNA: TGTGCCAGCAGTGACTCGGTAGGCGGGACTCTCACAGATACGCAGTATTTT.